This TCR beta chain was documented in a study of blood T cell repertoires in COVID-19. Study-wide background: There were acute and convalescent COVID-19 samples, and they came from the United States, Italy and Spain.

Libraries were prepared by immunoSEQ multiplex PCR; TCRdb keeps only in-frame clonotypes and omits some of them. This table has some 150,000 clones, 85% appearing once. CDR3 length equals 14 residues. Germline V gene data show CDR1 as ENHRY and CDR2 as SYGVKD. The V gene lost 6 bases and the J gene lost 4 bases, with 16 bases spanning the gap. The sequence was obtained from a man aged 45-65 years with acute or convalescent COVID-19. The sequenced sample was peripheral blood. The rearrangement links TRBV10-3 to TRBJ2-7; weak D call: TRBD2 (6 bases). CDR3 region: CAIRGDWLPYEQYF. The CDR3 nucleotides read TGTGCCATCAGGGGGGACTGGCTCCCGTACGAGCAGTACTTC.